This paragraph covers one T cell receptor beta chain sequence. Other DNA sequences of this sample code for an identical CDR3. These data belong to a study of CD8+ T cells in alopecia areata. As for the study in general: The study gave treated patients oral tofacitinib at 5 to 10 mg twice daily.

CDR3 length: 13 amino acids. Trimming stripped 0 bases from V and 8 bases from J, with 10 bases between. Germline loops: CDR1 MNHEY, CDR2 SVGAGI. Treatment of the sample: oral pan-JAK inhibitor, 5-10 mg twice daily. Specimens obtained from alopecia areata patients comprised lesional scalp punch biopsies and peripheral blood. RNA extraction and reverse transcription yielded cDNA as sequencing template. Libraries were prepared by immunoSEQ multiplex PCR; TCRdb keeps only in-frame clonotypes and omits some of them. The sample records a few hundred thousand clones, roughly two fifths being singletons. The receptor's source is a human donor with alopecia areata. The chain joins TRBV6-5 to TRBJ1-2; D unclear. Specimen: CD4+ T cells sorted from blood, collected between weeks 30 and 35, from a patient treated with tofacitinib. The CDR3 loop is CASSYSGRNGYTF. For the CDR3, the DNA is TGTGCCAGCAGTTACTCGGGCAGGAACGGCTACACCTTC.